This record concerns one T cell receptor beta chain sequence. What it recognizes is unknown. The sample comes from a study of identical twins. Study-level points and caveats: Out-of-frame alpha sequences shared by twins showed excess low generation probability.

In every case, the donor was a healthy Caucasian. Trimming removed 7 bases from V and 2 bases from J, with 11 bases in between. The CDR3 is 12 residues long. The germline V gene has CDR1 SQVTM and CDR2 ANQGSEA. TCRdb redid the calling of the 5' RACE reads with MiXCR, one entry per CDR3 protein. This table holds more than 200,000 distinct CDR3 sequences, over 12% found once. The chain couples TRBV29-1 to TRBJ2-5; no clear D gene. The source material was memory (CD45RO+) T cells sorted from blood. The sequence was obtained from a woman aged 18-30 years in good health. As DNA, the CDR3 is TGCAGCGCCAACGGCCAGCAAGAGACCCAGTACTTC. Translated: CSANGQQETQYF.